The 4 T cell receptor beta chains below all came from one sample that was sequenced in a study of sequential checkpoint blockade in melanoma. This table comes from immunoSEQ multiplex PCR, and its TCRdb copy is limited to in-frame clones, with some not included. This table has roughly 9,100 clones, roughly 90% appearing once. As to treatment: randomized to nivolumab then ipilimumab (arm A) or the reverse (arm B). The sample here was CD8+ T cells sorted from blood (inferred from file names), taken from a patient given nivolumab and ipilimumab in sequence. Every receptor here comes from a human donor with melanoma.

This CDR3 is CASSLDRSSYEQYF. The CDR3 coding sequence is TGTGCCAGCAGTTTGGACAGAAGCTCCTACGAGCAGTACTTC. This rearrangement joins TRBV27 to TRBJ2-7; a possible D gene is TRBD1 (6 bases). The V and J ends lost 3 bases and 0 bases respectively, with 9 bases between them. The CDR3 contains 14 residues. CDR1 is MNHEY, CDR2 SMNVEV, per germline (reference sequence).

J is TRBJ1-5 and V is TRBV6-5; TRBD1 matches at 9 bases. The CDR3 is 15 residues long. Germline CDR1 is MNHEY and CDR2 is SVGAGI. V dropped 4 bases and J dropped 2; count of bases not matched to a gene: 3. CDR3 in DNA: TGTGCCAGCAGTTCCAGGACAGGGGGCAATCAGCCCCAGCATTTT. As protein: CASSSRTGGNQPQHF.

The chain recombines TRBV28 with TRBJ2-7; the D gene is possibly TRBD1 (7 bases). CDR3 length: 16 residues. Germline V gives CDR1 MDHEN, CDR2 SYDVKM. Trimming pared 5 bases from V and 3 bases from J, leaving 20 bases between. CDR3 amino acids: CASSNPGQVGGYEQYF. CDR3 nucleotides: TGTGCCAGCAGTAATCCCGGACAGGTGGGGGGCTACGAGCAGTACTTC.

DNA for the CDR3: TGTGCCAGCTCACCACCAAGGGCCGGAGGGAGAGATGGCTACACCTTC. Translated, it gives CASSPPRAGGRDGYTF. This chain uses TRBV18 with TRBJ1-2; no firm D call. The CDR3 is 16 amino acids. The V end was cut by 0 bases, the J end by 6 bases, with 17 bases between. Germline CDR1 reads KGHSH; CDR2 reads LQKENI.